This T cell receptor beta chain was sequenced during a study of vaccination and CD4 T cells after COVID-19. Comment on this clonotype: Its antigen is not identified. The junction does not match germline at one end; this may be a read error.

Study conclusions and caveats: The study examined relatively few convalescent patients and included no early post-infection timepoints.

Treatment specified: approximately 11-day PBMC culture with coronavirus spike peptide pools or control peptides (ViraFEST assay). Cultured CD4+ T-cell DNA underwent Oncomine TCR Beta short-read sequencing. MiXCR, run by TCRdb on the PCR reads, gives a single entry per CDR3 protein. Found here are some 21,000 distinct CDR3 sequences, 60% of them singletons; the top ten hold roughly 14%. This clonotype originated in a human donor who received a COVID-19 vaccine. Sequencing was performed on CD4+ T cells from blood, cultured in vitro, taken after SARS-CoV-2 vaccination.

The CDR3: CAISEPLGDEGGPGIETQYF. The CDR3 DNA is TGTGCCATCAGTGAACCGCTTGGGGATGAGGGGGGGCCTGGCATTGAGACCCAGTACTTC. The V and J genes are TRBV25-1 and TRBJ2-5; D possibly corresponds to TRBD2 (7 bases). The germline V gene encodes CDR1 MGHDK and CDR2 SYGVNS. This CDR3 is built from 20 residues.